Below are 17 T cell receptor beta chains sequenced from a single sample in a study of identical twins (dated by TCRdb to between 2015 and 2016). The library was made by 5' RACE. TCRdb shows the sequencer as Illumina HiSeq 2000. TCRdb trimmed public reads at Q25 via fastp, called clones via MiXCR and kept in-frame beta chains. A single entry per CDR3 protein holds the most common genes and DNA from its merged rows. This sample has 300,000 to 400,000 distinct CDR3 sequences in its table, and roughly 10% of those were observed once. The ten largest account for about 9.1% of the sample. Sequencing was done on a sample of naive T cells sorted from blood. Reading the label with the study, this specimen's cell subset or site is: cells isolated with a human naive T-cell isolation kit. These receptors came from a woman between 45 and 65 years old in good health.

This clonotype has only a few counts. V and J are TRBV6-2 or TRBV6-3 and TRBJ2-5; D might be TRBD1 (6 bases). This CDR3 is built from 13 residues. Germline V CDR1 and CDR2: MNHEY, SVGEGT. V dropped 8 bases and J dropped 5 bases, with 15 bases sitting between them. The CDR3 here is CASLSRGSETQYF. The CDR3 DNA reads as TGTGCCAGCCTCAGTAGGGGGTCTGAGACCCAGTACTTC.

This clonotype has more than one count but fewer than ten. This chain uses TRBV9 with TRBJ2-2; D is undetermined. The CDR3 totals 13 residues. CDR1 and CDR2 from the germline V gene are SGDLS and YYNGEE. V lost 1 base, J lost 3 bases, and 4 bases lay in between. The CDR3 coding sequence is TGTGCCAGCAGCGTACGGGACACCGGGGAGCTGTTTTTT. Amino acids: CASSVRDTGELFF.

This clonotype was counted only a few times. The CDR3 is CASGHGPTAEQFF. The CDR3 nucleotides are TGTGCTAGTGGCCACGGACCGACTGCTGAGCAGTTCTTC. V is TRBV12-5 and J is TRBJ2-1; D uncertain. Germline V gene lookup returns CDR1 LGHNT and CDR2 FRNRAP. The CDR3 has 13 amino acids. Trimming removed 6 bases at V and 9 bases at J, with 15 bases between.

The V and J genes are TRBV27 and TRBJ2-5, with D perhaps TRBD1 or TRBD2 (6 bases each). Germline V gene lookup returns CDR1 MNHEY and CDR2 SMNVEV (reference sequence). Trimming removed 5 bases at V and 1 base at J, with 14 bases between. The CDR3 covers 15 residues. CDR3 in amino acids: CASSPGGAFQETQYF. The DNA of the CDR3 is TGTGCCAGCAGTCCCGGGGGCGCCTTCCAAGAGACCCAGTACTTC.

The chain couples TRBV5-6 to TRBJ1-1, with 10 bases that match TRBD1. This CDR3 has 16 residues. Germline V gives CDR1 SGHDT, CDR2 YYEEEE. The V and J ends lost 0 bases and 4 bases, in that order; junction bases with no gene match: 6. The CDR3 DNA reads TGTGCCAGCAGCTTGGAGACAGGGGGCCTGGGCACTGAAGCTTTCTTT. Translating it yields CASSLETGGLGTEAFF.

This clonotype was counted between two and nine times. The chain employs TRBV10-3 and TRBJ2-3; no clear D. V was clipped by 2 bases and J by 2 bases, with 8 bases between them. Germline lookup yields CDR1 ENHRY and CDR2 SYGVKD. There are 14 residues in the CDR3. For the CDR3, the DNA is TGTGCCATCAGTGAGCCCCCCAACACAGATACGCAGTATTTT. This translates into CAISEPPNTDTQYF.

The chain joins TRBV12-3 or TRBV12-4 to TRBJ2-3; TRBD2 matches at 9 bases. CDR3 size: 14 residues. Trimming removed 6 bases from V and 6 bases from J; junction bases left unmatched: 7. This chain's CDR3 is CASSLAGRQDTQYF. As DNA, the CDR3 is TGTGCCAGCAGCCTAGCGGGAAGACAGGATACGCAGTATTTT.

This clonotype was seen repeatedly, ten times or more. This chain uses TRBV12-3 or TRBV12-4 with TRBJ1-5; D may be TRBD1 (6 bases). This CDR3 comprises 12 residues. Trimming stripped 9 bases from V and 11 bases from J, with 17 bases between. The chain's CDR3 is CARDRQPMAQHF. CDR3 bases: TGTGCCAGGGACAGACAACCAATGGCCCAGCATTTT.

This clonotype has at least ten counts. CDR3 residues: CSARDLAGGWDEQFF. The CDR3 DNA is TGCAGTGCTAGAGATCTAGCGGGAGGGTGGGATGAGCAGTTCTTC. The J gene is TRBJ2-1, the V gene TRBV20-1; 12 nucleotides agree with TRBD2. Germline trimming cut 0 bases from V and 8 bases from J; bases unmatched to any gene: 5. Germline V gene data show CDR1 as DFQATT and CDR2 as SNEGSKA (reference sequence). The CDR3 has 15 amino acids.

This chain connects TRBV20-1 to TRBJ2-1; TRBD2 is a possible D gene (5 bases). With 3 bases removed from V and 4 bases from J, the gap between germline ends came to 16 bases. CDR1 DFQATT and CDR2 SNEGSKA come from the germline V gene (reference sequence). CDR3 size: 15 residues. CDR3 protein: CSASPPGTDYNEQFF. The CDR3 DNA reads TGCAGTGCTAGTCCCCCGGGAACCGATTACAATGAGCAGTTCTTC.

This clonotype was observed at least ten times. The chain recombines TRBV5-1 with TRBJ2-7; D call uncertain. CDR3 length: 13 residues. Trimming removed 2 bases from V and 4 bases from J, with 10 bases in between. CDR1 SGHRS and CDR2 YFSETQ come from the germline V gene. The CDR3 is CASSLISNYEQYF. The CDR3 DNA reads as TGCGCCAGCAGCTTAATCTCAAATTACGAGCAGTACTTC. Full variable domain (rest looked up from reference TRBV5-1 and TRBJ2-7): KAGVTQTPRYLIKTRGQQVTLSCSPISGHRSVSWYQQTPGQGLQFLFEYFSETQRNKGNFPGRFSGRQFSNSRSEMNVSTLELGDSALYLCASSLISNYEQYFGPGTRLTVT.

The chain has TRBV29-1 and TRBJ2-5; 9 bases are shared with TRBD1. The V segment lost 7 bases and the J segment 0 bases; nucleotides outside the gene matches: 9. CDR3 size: 15 residues. Per germline, CDR1 SQVTM and CDR2 ANQGSEA. The DNA of the CDR3 is TGCAGCGATTTCGGACAGGGGACATACCAAGAGACCCAGTACTTC. As protein: CSDFGQGTYQETQYF.

This clonotype has at least ten counts. The chain has TRBV30 and TRBJ2-2; D uncertain. Trimming removed 4 bases at V and 1 base at J, with 4 bases between. Germline loops: CDR1 GTSNPN, CDR2 SVGIG (reference sequence). CDR3 length equals 12 residues. The CDR3 spells CAWKLNTGELFF. DNA of the CDR3: TGTGCCTGGAAACTGAACACCGGGGAGCTGTTTTTT. The full variable domain, in which reference TRBV30 and TRBJ2-2 provide the parts outside the CDR3, is SQTIHQWPATLVQPVGSPLSLECTVEGTSNPNLYWYRQAAGRGLQLLFYSVGIGQISSEVPQNLSASRPQDRQFILSSKKLLLSDSGFYLCAWKLNTGELFFGEGSRLTVL.

In its sample, this clonotype was seen a few times. V gene TRBV6-1 combines with J gene TRBJ1-2, with D hard to call. V was pared by 1 base and J by 4 bases, with 10 bases between. Germline assignment: CDR1 MNHNS and CDR2 SASEGT. This CDR3 contains 14 residues. The CDR3 spells CASSEEVGFYGYTF. CDR3 sequence (DNA): TGTGCCAGCAGTGAAGAGGTGGGGTTCTATGGCTACACCTTC.

The sample holds many counts of this clonotype. V and J are TRBV6-5 and TRBJ2-1; no reliable D call. CDR3 length: 13 amino acids. CDR1 is MNHEY, CDR2 SVGAGI, per germline. V gave up 6 bases and J gave up 7 bases, with 13 bases separating them. CDR3 sequence reads: CASRPGSKNEQFF. The DNA for the CDR3 is TGTGCCAGCAGGCCCGGATCGAAGAATGAGCAGTTCTTC.

This clonotype came up many times. The chain couples TRBV9 to TRBJ2-2, with 9 bases fitting TRBD2. The CDR3 runs 15 residues. CDR1 is SGDLS and CDR2 is YYNGEE in the germline V gene. The trim removed 2 bases at V and 6 bases at J, leaving 5 bases unmatched. DNA of the CDR3: TGTGCCAGCAGCGTTTTGCGGGAGGGAGCCGGGGAGCTGTTTTTT. This translates into CASSVLREGAGELFF.

The gene calls are TRBV7-9 and TRBJ1-5; D is perhaps TRBD1 (6 bases). CDR1 SEHNR and CDR2 FQNEAQ come from the germline V gene (reference sequence). This CDR3 is built from 14 residues. V lost 1 base, J lost 4 bases, and 8 bases lay in between. The CDR3 DNA follows: TGTGCCAGCAGCTTAGGAGGGACAAATCAGCCCCAGCATTTT. Protein product: CASSLGGTNQPQHF.